This TCR beta chain appears in the sequencing data of a study of blood T cell repertoires in COVID-19. As for the study in general: T cells, B-cell-depleted T cells, or PBMCs provided the cDNA or gDNA that served as material.

The CDR3 is 13 amino acids. Germline V gene data show CDR1 as MNHNS and CDR2 as SASEGT. Trimming removed 3 bases from V and 3 bases from J, with 8 bases in between. Sequencing was performed with immunoSEQ multiplex PCR; in TCRdb, only in-frame clones are kept and a portion is missing. The table records approximately 130,000 clones, roughly 90% of them present only once. This clone has a handful of counts. Sequencing was carried out using PBMCs or T cells enriched from blood (not recorded which). This clonotype was obtained from a woman in her forties or fifties who had recovered from COVID-19. The genes are TRBV6-1 and TRBJ1-1; tentatively, D is TRBD1 (5 bases). This CDR3 is CASSDQGYTEAFF. The CDR3 nucleotides are TGTGCCAGCAGTGACCAGGGATACACTGAAGCTTTCTTT.